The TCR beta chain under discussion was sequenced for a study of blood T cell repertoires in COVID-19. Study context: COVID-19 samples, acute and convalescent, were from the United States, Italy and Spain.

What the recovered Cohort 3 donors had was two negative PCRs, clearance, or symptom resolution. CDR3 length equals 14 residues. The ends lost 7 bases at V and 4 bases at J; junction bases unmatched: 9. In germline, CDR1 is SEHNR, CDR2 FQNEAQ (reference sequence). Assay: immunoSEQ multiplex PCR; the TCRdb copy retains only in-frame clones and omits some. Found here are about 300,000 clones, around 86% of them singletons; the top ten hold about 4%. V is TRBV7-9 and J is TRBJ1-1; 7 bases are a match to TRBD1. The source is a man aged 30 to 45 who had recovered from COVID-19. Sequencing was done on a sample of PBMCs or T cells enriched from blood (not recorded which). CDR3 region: CASTTGQTGTEAFF. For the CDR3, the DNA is TGTGCCAGCACCACGGGACAGACGGGCACTGAAGCTTTCTTT.